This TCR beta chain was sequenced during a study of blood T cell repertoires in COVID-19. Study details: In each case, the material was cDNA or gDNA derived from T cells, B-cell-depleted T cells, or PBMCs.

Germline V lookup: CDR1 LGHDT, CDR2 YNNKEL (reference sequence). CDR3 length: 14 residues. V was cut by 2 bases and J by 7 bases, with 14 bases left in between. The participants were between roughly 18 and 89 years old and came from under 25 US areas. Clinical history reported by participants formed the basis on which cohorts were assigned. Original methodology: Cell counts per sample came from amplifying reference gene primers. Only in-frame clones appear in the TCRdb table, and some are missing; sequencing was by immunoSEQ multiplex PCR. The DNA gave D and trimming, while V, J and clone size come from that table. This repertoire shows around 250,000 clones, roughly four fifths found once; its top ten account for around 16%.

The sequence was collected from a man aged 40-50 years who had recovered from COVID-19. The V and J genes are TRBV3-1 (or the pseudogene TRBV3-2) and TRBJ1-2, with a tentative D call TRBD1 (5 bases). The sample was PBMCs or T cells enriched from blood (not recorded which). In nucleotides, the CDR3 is TGTGCCAGCAGCCAATCGGAGGGAAGGGGTGGCTACACCTTC. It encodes CASSQSEGRGGYTF.